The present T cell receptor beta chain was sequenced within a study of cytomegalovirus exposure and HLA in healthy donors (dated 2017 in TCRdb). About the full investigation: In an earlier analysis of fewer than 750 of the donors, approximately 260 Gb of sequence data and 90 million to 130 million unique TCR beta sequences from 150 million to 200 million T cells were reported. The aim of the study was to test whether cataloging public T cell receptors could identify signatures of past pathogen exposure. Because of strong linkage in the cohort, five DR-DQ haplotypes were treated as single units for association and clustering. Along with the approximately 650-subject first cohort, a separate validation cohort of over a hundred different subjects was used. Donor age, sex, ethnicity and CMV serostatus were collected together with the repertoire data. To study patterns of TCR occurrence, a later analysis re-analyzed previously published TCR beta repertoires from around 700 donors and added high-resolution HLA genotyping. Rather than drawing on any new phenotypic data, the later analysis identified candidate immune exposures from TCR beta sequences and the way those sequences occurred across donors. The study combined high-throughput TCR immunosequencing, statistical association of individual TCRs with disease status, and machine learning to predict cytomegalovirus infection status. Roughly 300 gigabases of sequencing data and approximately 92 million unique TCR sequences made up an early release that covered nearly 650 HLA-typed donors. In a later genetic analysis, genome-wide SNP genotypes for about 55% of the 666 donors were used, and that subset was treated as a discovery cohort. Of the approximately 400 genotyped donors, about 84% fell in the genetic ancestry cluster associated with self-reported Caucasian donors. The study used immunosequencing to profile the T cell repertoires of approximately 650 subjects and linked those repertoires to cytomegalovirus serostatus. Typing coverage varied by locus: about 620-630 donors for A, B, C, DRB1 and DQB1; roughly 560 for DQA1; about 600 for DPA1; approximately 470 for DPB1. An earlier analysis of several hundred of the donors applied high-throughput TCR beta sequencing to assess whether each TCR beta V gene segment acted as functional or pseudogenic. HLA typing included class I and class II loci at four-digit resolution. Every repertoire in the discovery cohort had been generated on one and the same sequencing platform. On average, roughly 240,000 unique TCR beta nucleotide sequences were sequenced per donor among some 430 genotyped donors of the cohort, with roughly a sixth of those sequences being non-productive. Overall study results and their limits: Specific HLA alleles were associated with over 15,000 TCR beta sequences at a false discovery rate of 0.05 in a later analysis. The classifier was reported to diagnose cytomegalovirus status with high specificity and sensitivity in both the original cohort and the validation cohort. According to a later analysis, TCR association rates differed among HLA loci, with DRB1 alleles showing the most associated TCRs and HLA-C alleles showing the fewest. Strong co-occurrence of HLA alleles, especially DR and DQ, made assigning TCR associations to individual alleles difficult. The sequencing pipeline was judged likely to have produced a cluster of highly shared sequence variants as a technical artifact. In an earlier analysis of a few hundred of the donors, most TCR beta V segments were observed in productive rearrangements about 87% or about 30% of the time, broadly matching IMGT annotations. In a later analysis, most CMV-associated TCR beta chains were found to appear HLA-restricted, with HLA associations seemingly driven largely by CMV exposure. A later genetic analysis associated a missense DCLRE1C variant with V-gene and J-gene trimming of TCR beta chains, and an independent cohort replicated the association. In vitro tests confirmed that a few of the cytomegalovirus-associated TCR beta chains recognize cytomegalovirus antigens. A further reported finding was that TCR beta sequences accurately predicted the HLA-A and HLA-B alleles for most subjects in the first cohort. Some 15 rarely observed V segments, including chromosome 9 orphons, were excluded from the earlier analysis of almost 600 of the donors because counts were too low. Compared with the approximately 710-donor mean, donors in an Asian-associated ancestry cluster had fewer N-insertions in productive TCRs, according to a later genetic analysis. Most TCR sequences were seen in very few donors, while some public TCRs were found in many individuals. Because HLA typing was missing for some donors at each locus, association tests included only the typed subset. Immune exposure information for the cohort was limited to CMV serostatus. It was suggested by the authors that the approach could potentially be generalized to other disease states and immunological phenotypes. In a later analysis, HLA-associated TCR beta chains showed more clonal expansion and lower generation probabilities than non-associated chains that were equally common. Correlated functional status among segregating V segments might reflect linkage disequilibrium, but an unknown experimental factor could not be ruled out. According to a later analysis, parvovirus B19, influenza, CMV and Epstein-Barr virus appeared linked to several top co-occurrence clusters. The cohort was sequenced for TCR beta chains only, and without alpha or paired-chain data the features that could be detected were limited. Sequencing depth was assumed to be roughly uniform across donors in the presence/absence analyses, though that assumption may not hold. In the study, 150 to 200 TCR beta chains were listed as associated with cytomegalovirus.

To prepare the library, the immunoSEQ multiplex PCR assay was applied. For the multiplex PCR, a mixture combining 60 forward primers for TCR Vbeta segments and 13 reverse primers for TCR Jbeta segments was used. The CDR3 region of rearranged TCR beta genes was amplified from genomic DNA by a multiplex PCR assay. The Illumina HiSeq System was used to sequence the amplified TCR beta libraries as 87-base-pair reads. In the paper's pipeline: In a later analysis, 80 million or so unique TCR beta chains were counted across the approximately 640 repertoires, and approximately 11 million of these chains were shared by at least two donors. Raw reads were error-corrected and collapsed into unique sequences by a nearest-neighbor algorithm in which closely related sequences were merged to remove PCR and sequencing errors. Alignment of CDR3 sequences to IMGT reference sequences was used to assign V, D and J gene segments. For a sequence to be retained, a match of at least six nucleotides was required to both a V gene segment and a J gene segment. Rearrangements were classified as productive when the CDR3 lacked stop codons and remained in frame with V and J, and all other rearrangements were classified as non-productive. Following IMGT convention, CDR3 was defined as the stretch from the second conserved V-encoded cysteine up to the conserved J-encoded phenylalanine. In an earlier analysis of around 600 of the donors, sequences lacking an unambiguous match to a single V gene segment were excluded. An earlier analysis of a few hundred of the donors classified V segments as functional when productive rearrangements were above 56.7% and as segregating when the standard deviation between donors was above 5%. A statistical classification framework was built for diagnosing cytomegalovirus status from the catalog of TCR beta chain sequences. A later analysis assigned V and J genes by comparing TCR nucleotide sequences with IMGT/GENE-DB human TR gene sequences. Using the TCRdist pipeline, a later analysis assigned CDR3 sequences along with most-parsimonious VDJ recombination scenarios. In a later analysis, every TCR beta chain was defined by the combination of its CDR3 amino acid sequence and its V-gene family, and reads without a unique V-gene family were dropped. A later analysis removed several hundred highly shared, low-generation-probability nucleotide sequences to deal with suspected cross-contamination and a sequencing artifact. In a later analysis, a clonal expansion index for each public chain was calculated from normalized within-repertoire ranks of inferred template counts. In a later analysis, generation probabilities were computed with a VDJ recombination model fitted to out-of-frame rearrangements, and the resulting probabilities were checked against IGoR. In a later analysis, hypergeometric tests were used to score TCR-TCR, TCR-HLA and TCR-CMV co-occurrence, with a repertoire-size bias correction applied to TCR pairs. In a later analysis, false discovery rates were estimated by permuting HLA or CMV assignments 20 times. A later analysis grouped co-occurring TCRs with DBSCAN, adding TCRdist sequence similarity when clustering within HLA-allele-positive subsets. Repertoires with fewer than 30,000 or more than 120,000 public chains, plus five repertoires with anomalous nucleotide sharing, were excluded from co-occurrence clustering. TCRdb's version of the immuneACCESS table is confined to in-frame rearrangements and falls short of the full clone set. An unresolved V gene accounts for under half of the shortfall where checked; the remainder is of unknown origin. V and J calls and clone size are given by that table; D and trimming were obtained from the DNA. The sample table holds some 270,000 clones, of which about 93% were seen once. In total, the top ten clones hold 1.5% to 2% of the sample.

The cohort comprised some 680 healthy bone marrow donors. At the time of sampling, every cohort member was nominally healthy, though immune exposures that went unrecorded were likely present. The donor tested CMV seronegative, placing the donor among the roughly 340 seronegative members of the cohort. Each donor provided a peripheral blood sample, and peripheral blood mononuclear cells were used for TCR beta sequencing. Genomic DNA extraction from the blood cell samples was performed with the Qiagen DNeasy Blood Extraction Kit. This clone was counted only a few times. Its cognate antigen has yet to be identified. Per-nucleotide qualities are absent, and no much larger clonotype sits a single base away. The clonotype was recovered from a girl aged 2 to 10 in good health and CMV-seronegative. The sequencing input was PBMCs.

The base sequence is TGTGCCAGCAGTGACTCTTTCAGCGCTAACTATGGCTACACCTTC. Its coded protein is CASSDSFSANYGYTF. The chain is made from TRBV6-4 and TRBJ1-2, with the identity of the D gene unclear. The CDR3 contains 15 residues, cysteine and phenylalanine counted. The only DNA kept is the CDR3, 45 bases in frame from the first base. Trimming at the junction amounts to 0 bases on V and 0 bases on J, and the germline ends lie 8 bases apart. In the germline V gene, CDR1 corresponds to MRHNA and CDR2 to SNTAGT.